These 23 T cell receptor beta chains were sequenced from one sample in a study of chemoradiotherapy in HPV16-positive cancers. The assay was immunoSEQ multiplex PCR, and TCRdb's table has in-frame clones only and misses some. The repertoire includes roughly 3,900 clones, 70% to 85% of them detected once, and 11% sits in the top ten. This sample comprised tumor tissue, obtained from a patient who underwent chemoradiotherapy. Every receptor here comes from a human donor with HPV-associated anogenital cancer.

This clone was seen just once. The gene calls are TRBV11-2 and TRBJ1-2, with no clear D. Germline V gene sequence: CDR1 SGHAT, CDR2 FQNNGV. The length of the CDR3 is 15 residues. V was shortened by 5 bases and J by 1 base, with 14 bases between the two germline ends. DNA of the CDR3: TGTGCCAGCAGCCCGCAACGCGCAGATAACTATGGCTACACCTTC. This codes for CASSPQRADNYGYTF.

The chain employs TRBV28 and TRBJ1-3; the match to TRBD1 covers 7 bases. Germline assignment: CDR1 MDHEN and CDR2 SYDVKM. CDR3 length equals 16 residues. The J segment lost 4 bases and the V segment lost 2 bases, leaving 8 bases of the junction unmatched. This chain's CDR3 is CASSLTLQGSGNTIYF. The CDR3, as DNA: TGTGCCAGCAGTTTAACCTTACAGGGGTCGGGAAACACCATATATTTT.

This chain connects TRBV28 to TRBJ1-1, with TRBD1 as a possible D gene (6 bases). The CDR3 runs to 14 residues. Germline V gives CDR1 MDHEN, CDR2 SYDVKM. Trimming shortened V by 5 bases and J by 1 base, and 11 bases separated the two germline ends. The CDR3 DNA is TGTGCCAGCAGTGGGGAGGACAGGAACACTGAAGCTTTCTTT. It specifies CASSGEDRNTEAFF.

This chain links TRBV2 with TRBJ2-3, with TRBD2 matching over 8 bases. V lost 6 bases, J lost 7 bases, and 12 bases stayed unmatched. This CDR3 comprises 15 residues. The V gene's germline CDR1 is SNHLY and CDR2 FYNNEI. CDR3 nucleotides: TGTGCCAGCAGACGAGGCGGGGGGCAGGCGAATACGCAGTATTTT. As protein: CASRRGGGQANTQYF.

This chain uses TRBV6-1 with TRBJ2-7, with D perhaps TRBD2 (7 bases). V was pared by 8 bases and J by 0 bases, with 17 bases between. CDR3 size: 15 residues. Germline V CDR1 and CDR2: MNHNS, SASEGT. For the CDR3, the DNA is TGTGCCAGCTCCATCGGGGGCGGGAGCTCCTACGAGCAGTACTTC. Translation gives CASSIGGGSSYEQYF.

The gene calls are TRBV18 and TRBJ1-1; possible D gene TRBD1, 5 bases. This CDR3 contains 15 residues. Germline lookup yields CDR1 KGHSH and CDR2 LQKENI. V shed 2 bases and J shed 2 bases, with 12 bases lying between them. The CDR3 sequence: CASSPTQGSNTEAFF. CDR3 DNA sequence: TGTGCCAGCTCACCAACTCAGGGCAGCAACACTGAAGCTTTCTTT.

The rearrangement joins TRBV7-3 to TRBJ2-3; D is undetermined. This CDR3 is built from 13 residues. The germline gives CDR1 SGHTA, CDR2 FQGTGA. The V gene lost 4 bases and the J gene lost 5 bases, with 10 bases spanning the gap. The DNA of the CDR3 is TGTGCCAGCAGCTCGAACTGGAGAGATACGCAGTATTTT. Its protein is CASSSNWRDTQYF.

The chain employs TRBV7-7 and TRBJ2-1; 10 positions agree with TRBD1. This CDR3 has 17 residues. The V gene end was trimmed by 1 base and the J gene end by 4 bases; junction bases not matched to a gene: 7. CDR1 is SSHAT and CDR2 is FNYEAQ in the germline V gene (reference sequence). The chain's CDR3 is CASSLGQPGQGYNEQFF. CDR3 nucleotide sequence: TGTGCCAGCAGCTTAGGTCAACCGGGACAGGGGTACAATGAGCAGTTCTTC.

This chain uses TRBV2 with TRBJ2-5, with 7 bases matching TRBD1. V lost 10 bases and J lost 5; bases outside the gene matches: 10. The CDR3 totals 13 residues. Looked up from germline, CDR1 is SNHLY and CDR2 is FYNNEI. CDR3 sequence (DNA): TGTGCCAACGCGGACAGGTTAGGGGAGACCCAGTACTTC. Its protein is CANADRLGETQYF. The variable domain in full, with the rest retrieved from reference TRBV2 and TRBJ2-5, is EPEVTQTPSHQVTQMGQEVILRCVPISNHLYFYWYRQILGQKVEFLVSFYNNEISEKSEIFDDQFSVERPDGSNFTLKIRSTKLEDSAMYFCANADRLGETQYFGPGTRLLVL.

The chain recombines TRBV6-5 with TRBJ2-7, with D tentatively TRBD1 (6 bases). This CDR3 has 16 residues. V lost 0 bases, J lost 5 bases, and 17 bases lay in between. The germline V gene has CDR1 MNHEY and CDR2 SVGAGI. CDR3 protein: CASSYSGAPLSHEQYF. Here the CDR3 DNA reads TGTGCCAGCAGTTACTCGGGGGCTCCCCTGTCTCACGAGCAGTACTTC.

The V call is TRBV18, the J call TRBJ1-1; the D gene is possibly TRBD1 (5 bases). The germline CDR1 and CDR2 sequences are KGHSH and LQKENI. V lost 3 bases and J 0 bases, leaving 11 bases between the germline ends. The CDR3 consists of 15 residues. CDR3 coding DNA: TGTGCCAGCTCACCGAGGGACCACATGAACACTGAAGCTTTCTTT. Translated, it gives CASSPRDHMNTEAFF.

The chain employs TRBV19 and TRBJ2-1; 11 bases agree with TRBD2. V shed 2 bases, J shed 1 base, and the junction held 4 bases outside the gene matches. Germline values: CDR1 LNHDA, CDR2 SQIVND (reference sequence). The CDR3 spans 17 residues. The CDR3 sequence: CASSITSGSGSYNEQFF. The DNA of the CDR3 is TGTGCCAGTAGTATAACTAGCGGGAGTGGTTCCTACAATGAGCAGTTCTTC. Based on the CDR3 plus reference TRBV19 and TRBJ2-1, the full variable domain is DGGITQSPKYLFRKEGQNVTLSCEQNLNHDAMYWYRQDPGQGLRLIYYSQIVNDFQKGDIAEGYSVSREKKESFPLTVTSAQKNPTAFYLCASSITSGSGSYNEQFFGPGTRLTVL.

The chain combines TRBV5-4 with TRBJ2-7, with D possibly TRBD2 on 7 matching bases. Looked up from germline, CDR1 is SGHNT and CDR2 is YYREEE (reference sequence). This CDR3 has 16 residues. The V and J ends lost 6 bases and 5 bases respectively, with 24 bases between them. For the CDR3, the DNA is TGTGCCAGCAATCGGATTGGGGGGGGCCTATCAAACGAGCAGTACTTC. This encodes CASNRIGGGLSNEQYF.

DNA for the CDR3: TGCAGCTCCGATCCGGTGATAGATACGCAGTATTTT. It encodes CSSDPVIDTQYF. The chain combines TRBV29-1 with TRBJ2-3; D is undetermined. Trimming removed 8 bases from V and 5 bases from J, with 14 bases in between. This CDR3 spans 12 amino acids. Germline V CDR1 and CDR2: SQVTM, ANQGSEA.

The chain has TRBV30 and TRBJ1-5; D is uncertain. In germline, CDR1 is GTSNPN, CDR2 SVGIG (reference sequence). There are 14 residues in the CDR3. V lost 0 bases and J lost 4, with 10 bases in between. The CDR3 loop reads CAWSVIAKNQPQHF. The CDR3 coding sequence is TGTGCCTGGAGTGTAATTGCAAAAAATCAGCCCCAGCATTTT.

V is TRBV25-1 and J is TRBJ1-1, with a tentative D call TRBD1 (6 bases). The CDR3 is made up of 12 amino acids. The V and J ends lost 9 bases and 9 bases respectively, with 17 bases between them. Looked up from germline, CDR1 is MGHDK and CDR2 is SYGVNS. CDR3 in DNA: TGTGCCAGTAGAGGGGGTGGTTTCCAAGCTTTCTTT. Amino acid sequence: CASRGGGFQAFF.

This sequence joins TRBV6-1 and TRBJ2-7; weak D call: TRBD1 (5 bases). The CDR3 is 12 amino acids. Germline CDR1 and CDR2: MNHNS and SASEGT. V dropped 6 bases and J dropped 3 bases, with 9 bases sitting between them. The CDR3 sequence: CASRTEFYEQYF. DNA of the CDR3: TGTGCCAGCAGGACAGAGTTCTACGAGCAGTACTTC.

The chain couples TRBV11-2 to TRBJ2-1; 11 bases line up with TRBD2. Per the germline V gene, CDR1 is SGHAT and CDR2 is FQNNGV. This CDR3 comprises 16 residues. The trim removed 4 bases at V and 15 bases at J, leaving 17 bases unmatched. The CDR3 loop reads CASSSPTSGVPKTWFF. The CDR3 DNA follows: TGTGCCAGCAGCTCGCCGACTAGCGGGGTACCTAAGACTTGGTTCTTC.

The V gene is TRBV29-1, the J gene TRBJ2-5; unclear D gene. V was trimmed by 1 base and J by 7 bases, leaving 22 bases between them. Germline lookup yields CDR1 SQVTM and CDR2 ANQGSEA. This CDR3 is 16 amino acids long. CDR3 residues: CSVEGAVGSVYVTQYF. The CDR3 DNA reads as TGCAGCGTTGAAGGGGCGGTGGGCTCGGTGTATGTGACCCAGTACTTC.

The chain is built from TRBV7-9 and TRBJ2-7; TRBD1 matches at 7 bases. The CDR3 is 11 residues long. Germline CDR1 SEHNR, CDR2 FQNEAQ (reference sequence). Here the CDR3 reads CAGQSSYEQYF. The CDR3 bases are TGTGCGGGACAGAGCTCCTACGAGCAGTACTTC.

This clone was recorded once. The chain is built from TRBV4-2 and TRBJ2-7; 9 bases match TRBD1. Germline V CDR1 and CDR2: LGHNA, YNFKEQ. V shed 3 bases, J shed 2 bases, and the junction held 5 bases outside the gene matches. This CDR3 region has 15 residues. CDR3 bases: TGTGCCAGCAGCCATGAACAGGGGGCGGCCTACGAGCAGTACTTC. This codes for CASSHEQGAAYEQYF.

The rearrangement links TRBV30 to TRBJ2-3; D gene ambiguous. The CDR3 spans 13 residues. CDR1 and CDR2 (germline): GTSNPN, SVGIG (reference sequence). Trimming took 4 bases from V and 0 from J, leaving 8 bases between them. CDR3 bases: TGTGCCTGGACAAGGCGGAGCACAGATACGCAGTATTTT. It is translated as CAWTRRSTDTQYF. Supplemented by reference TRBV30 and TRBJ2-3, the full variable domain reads SQTIHQWPATLVQPVGSPLSLECTVEGTSNPNLYWYRQAAGRGLQLLFYSVGIGQISSEVPQNLSASRPQDRQFILSSKKLLLSDSGFYLCAWTRRSTDTQYFGPGTRLTVL.

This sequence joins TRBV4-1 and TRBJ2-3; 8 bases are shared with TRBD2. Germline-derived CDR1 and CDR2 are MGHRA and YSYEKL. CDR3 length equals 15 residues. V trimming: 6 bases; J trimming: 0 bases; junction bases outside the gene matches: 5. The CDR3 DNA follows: TGCGCCAGCAGGATAAGCGGGGGCAGCACAGATACGCAGTATTTT. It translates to CASRISGGSTDTQYF.